This is a list of T cell receptor beta chains from one sample in a study of blood T cell repertoires in COVID-19. The method was immunoSEQ multiplex PCR; TCRdb's version includes in-frame clones alone and lacks a portion of them. The sample lists about 220,000 clones, over 70% occurring once. The specimen sequenced was peripheral blood. All receptors derive from a woman in her sixties or seventies with acute or convalescent COVID-19. CDR3s include the opening cysteine and the closing phenylalanine or tryptophan. Fields, in order: CDR3 protein, clone size, V gene, J gene. The listing skips clone size in some rows; elsewhere it reads once, few, many or a size class.

CDR3 protein: CASSLATGTGVIYEQYF; clone size: .; V gene: TRBV18; J gene: TRBJ2-7
CDR3 protein: CATGQNTGELFF; clone size: .; V gene: TRBV10-3; J gene: TRBJ2-2
CDR3 protein: CASSQEFFTDTQYF; clone size: once; V gene: TRBV4-3; J gene: TRBJ2-3
CDR3 protein: CASSFLGGARETQYF; clone size: .; V gene: TRBV6-2/TRBV6-3; J gene: TRBJ2-5
CDR3 protein: CASSLSPGQGPTTQYF; clone size: once; V gene: TRBV27; J gene: TRBJ2-3
CDR3 protein: CASSSDSLFPAYEQYF; clone size: .; V gene: TRBV7-9; J gene: TRBJ2-7
CDR3 protein: CASSLTGRGEKLFF; clone size: .; V gene: TRBV5-6; J gene: TRBJ1-4
CDR3 protein: CASSPGSGNSQPQHF; clone size: .; V gene: TRBV18; J gene: TRBJ1-5
CDR3 protein: CASSLARRGTDTQYF; clone size: .; V gene: TRBV7-2; J gene: TRBJ2-3
CDR3 protein: CASSPLGGANRGEQYF; clone size: .; V gene: TRBV4-1; J gene: TRBJ2-7
CDR3 protein: CATSDRGGTGELFF; clone size: .; V gene: TRBV24-1; J gene: TRBJ2-2
CDR3 protein: CASSQAPAGQGNQPQHF; clone size: .; V gene: TRBV4-2; J gene: TRBJ1-5
CDR3 protein: CASSSGELPNTEAFF; clone size: .; V gene: TRBV7-8; J gene: TRBJ1-1
CDR3 protein: CASSEAPPRAKGSTDTQYF; clone size: .; V gene: TRBV10-1; J gene: TRBJ2-3
CDR3 protein: CASSVGLGLGTDTQYF; clone size: .; V gene: TRBV9; J gene: TRBJ2-3
CDR3 protein: CASSRGDTQYF; clone size: .; V gene: TRBV3-1/TRBV3-2; J gene: TRBJ2-3
CDR3 protein: CASSPQTGGGYTF; clone size: .; V gene: TRBV5-1; J gene: TRBJ1-2
CDR3 protein: CASSSGRSAGGLF; clone size: .; V gene: TRBV6-2/TRBV6-3; J gene: TRBJ1-1
CDR3 protein: CASSLRGQGTFSSYEQYF; clone size: .; V gene: TRBV5-1; J gene: TRBJ2-7
CDR3 protein: CASSPRTGGGGDYGYTF; clone size: once; V gene: TRBV27; J gene: TRBJ1-2
CDR3 protein: CASSPPTQETQYF; clone size: .; V gene: TRBV18; J gene: TRBJ2-5
CDR3 protein: CAISGTAYSNQPQHF; clone size: once; V gene: TRBV10-3; J gene: TRBJ1-5
CDR3 protein: CASSEGTTSNQPQHF; clone size: .; V gene: TRBV2; J gene: TRBJ1-5
CDR3 protein: CASSSGPSGYYEQYF; clone size: .; V gene: TRBV5-1; J gene: TRBJ2-7
CDR3 protein: CASSPRGADTEAFF; clone size: .; V gene: TRBV3-1/TRBV3-2; J gene: TRBJ1-1
CDR3 protein: CASSREGGLNTEAFF; clone size: .; V gene: TRBV5-1; J gene: TRBJ1-1
CDR3 protein: CASSSGWNSPLHF; clone size: .; V gene: TRBV5-1; J gene: TRBJ1-6
CDR3 protein: CATRVDGNQPQHF; clone size: .; V gene: TRBV19; J gene: TRBJ1-5
CDR3 protein: CASSLTESSGNTIYF; clone size: .; V gene: TRBV5-1; J gene: TRBJ1-3
CDR3 protein: CASSLGTSGGLSETQYF; clone size: .; V gene: TRBV5-1; J gene: TRBJ2-5
CDR3 protein: CASSQNRAGNTIYF; clone size: .; V gene: TRBV14; J gene: TRBJ1-3